This T cell receptor (beta chain) was identified in a study of response to subunit inactivated influenza vaccine (dated by TCRdb to the late 2010s). The study in broad terms: Deep quantitative T cell receptor repertoire profiling was used in the study to track responses to a trivalent subunit inactivated influenza vaccine. What the study reported, not specific to this receptor: The authors proposed that each seasonal influenza vaccination may bring in only a limited number of new T cells.

Libraries were prepared through RT-PCR. TCRdb records Illumina HiSeq 2500 as the sequencer. TCRdb applied fastp at Q25 and MiXCR to the public reads, then kept only in-frame beta chains. Entries that share a CDR3 protein sequence are merged under the most common genes and DNA. This sample lists about 500,000 distinct CDR3 sequences; 16% were detected once. The ten largest clones capture less than 4% of the sample. This clonotype was counted between two and nine times. It lacks a known antigen. Per-base quality was not reported, and no clone a single base away is much larger than it. V loses 6 bases, J loses 0 bases, and the germline ends lie 13 bases apart. Including the terminal cysteine and phenylalanine, the CDR3 comprises 15 residues. Only the CDR3 portion is preserved as DNA: 45 bases, with reading frame beginning at the first base.

This TCR was recovered from a man aged 50-75 years who received an inactivated influenza vaccine. Donor details come from another sample of the same person, matched by shared clones. Sample: CD4+ T cells sorted from PBMCs, taken around 25 months after vaccination. The chain links TRBV12-3 or TRBV12-4 with TRBJ2-3; no confident D gene assignment can be made. The nucleotide sequence is TGTGCCAGCAGCCTCCGGAGCTTTAGCACAGATACGCAGTATTTT. The translation is CASSLRSFSTDTQYF.